The next 26 T cell receptor beta chains were all read from a single sample in a study of blood T cells in healthy people across ages. Combining a sample-barcoded 5' primer with a J-beta primer mix, a second PCR ran for roughly 6 to 12 cycles. Using its own MiXCR run on the 5' RACE reads, TCRdb lists one record per CDR3 protein. In the table there are around 400,000 distinct CDR3 sequences, about 52% of which are singletons. The sample consisted of blood. The source of these receptors is a man aged 60 to 69 in good health.

This clonotype was seen a few times. The V and J genes are TRBV20-1 and TRBJ1-2; D remains unclear. The V gene lost 3 bases and the J gene lost 2 bases, with 10 bases spanning the gap. The germline gives CDR1 DFQATT, CDR2 SNEGSKA (reference sequence). The CDR3 is made up of 13 amino acids. In DNA, the CDR3 is TGCAGTGCTAGGGCAGCCAGAAACTATGGCTACACCTTC. Translating it yields CSARAARNYGYTF.

The chain couples TRBV5-1 to TRBJ2-7, with 9 bases fitting TRBD1. The DNA end is more similar to TRBJ2-5, so the J call may be wrong. CDR1 is SGHRS, CDR2 YFSETQ, per germline. The CDR3 totals 15 residues. For the CDR3, the DNA is TGCGCCAGTAAACGCGGGACAGGGAACGCGGAGACCCAGTACTTC. It translates to CASKRGTGNAETQYF.

The chain recombines TRBV30 with TRBJ2-7; 7 bases fit TRBD2. The CDR3 sequence is 15 residues long. V was clipped by 0 bases and J by 2 bases; unmatched bases: 7. The germline CDR1 and CDR2 sequences are GTSNPN and SVGIG (reference sequence). The CDR3 nucleotides are TGTGCCTGGAGTGTAGCGAACGCGGGGGCCTACGAGCAGTACTTC. It encodes CAWSVANAGAYEQYF. The whole variable domain, filled in from reference TRBV30 and TRBJ2-7, reads SQTIHQWPATLVQPVGSPLSLECTVEGTSNPNLYWYRQAAGRGLQLLFYSVGIGQISSEVPQNLSASRPQDRQFILSSKKLLLSDSGFYLCAWSVANAGAYEQYFGPGTRLTVT.

The V gene is TRBV7-2, the J gene TRBJ2-7; 13 bases line up with TRBD2. CDR3 length equals 16 residues. Germline CDR1 is SGHTA and CDR2 is FQGNSA. V trimming: 0 bases; J trimming: 3 bases; junction bases outside the gene matches: 2. The CDR3 loop is CASSLAGTSGNYEQYF. DNA of the CDR3: TGTGCCAGCAGCTTAGCCGGGACTAGCGGGAACTACGAGCAGTACTTC.

The CDR3 loop reads CASSPGPDSNQPQHF. CDR3 in DNA: TGTGCCAGCAGCCCGGGACCGGATAGCAATCAGCCCCAGCATTTT. The chain joins TRBV2 to TRBJ1-5; the D gene is possibly TRBD1 (5 bases). This CDR3 comprises 15 residues. Germline lookup yields CDR1 SNHLY and CDR2 FYNNEI. Trimming stripped 6 bases from V and 0 bases from J, with 12 bases between. Together with reference TRBV2 and TRBJ1-5, the CDR3 gives the full variable domain: EPEVTQTPSHQVTQMGQEVILRCVPISNHLYFYWYRQILGQKVEFLVSFYNNEISEKSEIFDDQFSVERPDGSNFTLKIRSTKLEDSAMYFCASSPGPDSNQPQHFGDGTRLSIL.

Only a few counts were recorded for this clonotype. The chain joins TRBV7-2 to TRBJ2-5; D is unresolved. Germline V gene sequence: CDR1 SGHTA, CDR2 FQGNSA. Trimming removed 5 bases from V and 5 bases from J, with 15 bases in between. The length of the CDR3 is 14 residues. CDR3 coding DNA: TGTGCCAGCAGCGCTTCGCTTGTGGGTGAGACCCAGTACTTC. This sequence encodes CASSASLVGETQYF.

The genes are TRBV7-2 and TRBJ2-5; D possibly uses TRBD1 or TRBD2 (6 bases each). The V end was cut by 9 bases, the J end by 2 bases, with 13 bases between. This CDR3 is built from 13 residues. Germline V gene lookup returns CDR1 SGHTA and CDR2 FQGNSA. The CDR3, as DNA: TGTGCCAGTAGGAGGGGGACGCAAGAGACCCAGTACTTC. It specifies CASRRGTQETQYF.

This chain links TRBV5-1 with TRBJ2-3; D may be TRBD2 (6 bases). Per the germline V gene, CDR1 is SGHRS and CDR2 is YFSETQ. The CDR3 is 16 amino acids. The V gene lost 0 bases and the J gene lost 0 bases, with 11 bases spanning the gap. The DNA for the CDR3 is TGCGCCAGCAGCTTGGGCGGGACCTCTAGCACAGATACGCAGTATTTT. Its protein product is CASSLGGTSSTDTQYF.

V and J are TRBV5-1 and TRBJ2-1, with D possibly matching TRBD2 (5 bases). Trimming stripped 2 bases from V and 0 bases from J, with 9 bases between. Germline loops: CDR1 SGHRS, CDR2 YFSETQ. The CDR3 has 15 residues. The DNA of the CDR3 is TGCGCCAGCAGCTTCCTGGCGGGCTCCTACAATGAGCAGTTCTTC. Translating gives CASSFLAGSYNEQFF. Together with reference TRBV5-1 and TRBJ2-1, the CDR3 gives the full variable domain: KAGVTQTPRYLIKTRGQQVTLSCSPISGHRSVSWYQQTPGQGLQFLFEYFSETQRNKGNFPGRFSGRQFSNSRSEMNVSTLELGDSALYLCASSFLAGSYNEQFFGPGTRLTVL.

This clonotype was seen more than once but under ten times. This chain joins TRBV6-2 or TRBV6-3 and TRBJ2-3; D is unresolved. Trimming removed 6 bases at V and 1 base at J, with 8 bases between. There are 13 residues in the CDR3. Looked up from germline, CDR1 is MNHEY and CDR2 is SVGEGT. CDR3 region: CASSRPGTDTQYF. For the CDR3, the DNA is TGTGCCAGCAGCCGACCTGGCACAGATACGCAGTATTTT.

The rearrangement joins TRBV25-1 to TRBJ1-2; TRBD1 agrees at 8 bases. V shed 2 bases, J shed 5 bases, and the junction held 4 bases outside the gene matches. This CDR3 contains 14 residues. Germline assignment: CDR1 MGHDK and CDR2 SYGVNS. The DNA of the CDR3 is TGTGCCAGCAGTGAAGGACAGGGAAGTTATGGCTACACCTTC. It is translated as CASSEGQGSYGYTF.

This clonotype was seen a handful of times. The chain has TRBV18 and TRBJ1-6, with D tentatively TRBD1 (6 bases). The CDR3 totals 15 residues. The V gene lost 3 bases and the J gene lost 8 bases, with 14 bases spanning the gap. Germline CDR1 is KGHSH and CDR2 is LQKENI. The CDR3 DNA follows: TGTGCCAGCTCACCCGGGGGCTTACCCTATTCACCCCTCCACTTT. Its translation: CASSPGGLPYSPLHF.

J is TRBJ1-2 and V is TRBV2, with D unclear. The germline gives CDR1 SNHLY, CDR2 FYNNEI. V dropped 1 base and J dropped 5 bases, with 11 bases sitting between them. This CDR3 is 14 amino acids long. The CDR3 nucleotides are TGTGCCAGCAGTGAAGGACGAAATATTTATGGCTACACCTTC. Translated, it gives CASSEGRNIYGYTF.

The chain employs TRBV3-1 and TRBJ2-7; unclear D gene. The CDR3 runs to 14 residues. From germline, CDR1 is LGHDT and CDR2 YNNKEL (reference sequence). The V gene lost 0 bases and the J gene lost 3 bases, with 9 bases spanning the gap. DNA for the CDR3: TGTGCCAGCAGCCAAGAGTTGGGCATCTACGAGCAGTACTTC. Amino acid sequence: CASSQELGIYEQYF.

This chain uses TRBV29-1 with TRBJ1-1; no reliable D call. The germline CDR1 and CDR2 sequences are SQVTM and ANQGSEA. V was shortened by 1 base and J by 5 bases, with 8 bases between the two germline ends. The CDR3 has 12 amino acids. The DNA for the CDR3 is TGCAGCGTTGAAGGGGCCGGGACTGAAGCTTTCTTT. This translates into CSVEGAGTEAFF.

Details on this clonotype: The junction differs from germline at one of its ends, possibly a read error. The chain uses TRBV7-2 and TRBJ2-5; maybe TRBD2 (5 bases). Germline V CDR1 and CDR2: SGHTA, FQGNSA. The CDR3 extends over 13 amino acids. CDR3 sequence: CAGSLGVASEQYF. CDR3 nucleotides: TGTGCCGGCAGCCTCGGGGTAGCGAGTGAGCAGTACTTC.

The rearrangement uses TRBV7-9 and TRBJ1-2; 10 bases map to TRBD1. V shed 4 bases, J shed 6 bases, and the junction held 5 bases outside the gene matches. Germline CDR1 and CDR2: SEHNR and FQNEAQ (reference sequence). This CDR3 is 14 amino acids long. CDR3 in amino acids: CASSSRTGGNGYTF. The DNA of the CDR3 is TGTGCCAGCAGCTCGCGGACAGGGGGAAATGGCTACACCTTC. Together with reference TRBV7-9 and TRBJ1-2, the CDR3 gives the full variable domain: DTGVSQNPRHKITKRGQNVTFRCDPISEHNRLYWYRQTLGQGPEFLTYFQNEAQLEKSRLLSDRFSAERPKGSFSTLEIQRTEQGDSAMYLCASSSRTGGNGYTFGSGTRLTVV.

The V call is TRBV20-1, the J call TRBJ2-1, with D perhaps matching TRBD2 (5 bases). The CDR3 covers 14 residues. CDR1 and CDR2 (germline): DFQATT, SNEGSKA (reference sequence). The germline V and J ends were trimmed by 3 bases and 0 bases, with 9 bases remaining between them. CDR3 loop: CSAREESSYNEQFF. DNA of the CDR3: TGCAGTGCTAGGGAGGAGAGCTCCTACAATGAGCAGTTCTTC.

The CDR3 reads CASSQGQTPSRGYTF. The CDR3 DNA reads TGCGCCAGCAGCCAAGGACAGACCCCCTCTAGGGGCTACACCTTC. This sequence joins TRBV5-1 and TRBJ1-2; a possible D gene is TRBD1 (6 bases). The V and J ends lost 4 bases and 8 bases respectively, with 21 bases between them. The CDR3 contains 15 residues. CDR1 is SGHRS and CDR2 is YFSETQ in the germline V gene.

CDR3 in amino acids: CSAPWTIKLTDTQYF. The CDR3 DNA follows: TGCAGTGCCCCATGGACTATTAAACTCACAGATACGCAGTATTTT. The V call is TRBV20-1, the J call TRBJ2-3, with a tentative D call TRBD2 (6 bases). Germline loops: CDR1 DFQATT, CDR2 SNEGSKA (reference sequence). V was pared by 6 bases and J by 2 bases, with 18 bases between. The CDR3 spans 15 residues.

The rearrangement uses TRBV12-3 or TRBV12-4 and TRBJ1-6; possibly TRBD1 for D (5 bases). CDR3 length: 15 amino acids. V dropped 1 base and J dropped 7 bases, with 11 bases sitting between them. The DNA of the CDR3 is TGTGCCAGCAGTTTAGTGGCAGGGCAGAATTCACCCCTCCACTTT. Translation gives CASSLVAGQNSPLHF.

This rearrangement joins TRBV20-1 to TRBJ2-3; perhaps TRBD2 as D (6 bases). In germline, CDR1 is DFQATT, CDR2 SNEGSKA (reference sequence). Deletions cut 3 bases from V and 4 bases from J, with 8 bases between. The CDR3 is made up of 12 amino acids. The CDR3 nucleotides are TGCAGTGCTAGGTGGGGGGCAGATACGCAGTATTTT. This sequence encodes CSARWGADTQYF.

This chain connects TRBV24-1 to TRBJ2-1; 7 bases line up with TRBD1. Losses at the gene ends were 3 bases for V and 6 bases for J; bases not matched to a gene: 7. CDR1 and CDR2 from the germline V gene are KGHDR and SFDVKD. The CDR3 contains 15 residues. The CDR3 nucleotides are TGTGCCACCAGTGATCCCTTGACAGGGAGCAATGAGCAGTTCTTC. Residues: CATSDPLTGSNEQFF.

There are a few counts of this clonotype. The CDR3 sequence is CASSFDRANEKLFF. DNA of the CDR3: TGTGCCAGCAGCTTTGACAGGGCTAATGAAAAACTGTTTTTT. The rearrangement joins TRBV5-4 to TRBJ1-4, with 7 nucleotides matching TRBD1. The V and J ends lost 2 bases and 3 bases, in that order; junction bases with no gene match: 1. Germline lookup yields CDR1 SGHNT and CDR2 YYREEE (reference sequence). The CDR3 contains 14 residues.

This sequence joins TRBV12-3 or TRBV12-4 and TRBJ2-3; D unresolved. The CDR3 is 14 amino acids. Trimming removed 7 bases from V and 3 bases from J, with 14 bases in between. CDR3 in amino acids: CASIGRLATDTQYF. As DNA, the CDR3 is TGTGCCAGCATTGGCAGACTGGCAACAGATACGCAGTATTTT.

This clonotype has a handful of counts. The genes are TRBV12-3 or TRBV12-4 and TRBJ1-4; no clear D gene. V shed 3 bases and J shed 0 bases, with 11 bases lying between them. The CDR3 totals 16 residues. The CDR3 reads CASSFRAVATNEKLFF. The CDR3 nucleotides read TGTGCCAGCAGTTTTCGAGCCGTTGCAACTAATGAAAAACTGTTTTTT.